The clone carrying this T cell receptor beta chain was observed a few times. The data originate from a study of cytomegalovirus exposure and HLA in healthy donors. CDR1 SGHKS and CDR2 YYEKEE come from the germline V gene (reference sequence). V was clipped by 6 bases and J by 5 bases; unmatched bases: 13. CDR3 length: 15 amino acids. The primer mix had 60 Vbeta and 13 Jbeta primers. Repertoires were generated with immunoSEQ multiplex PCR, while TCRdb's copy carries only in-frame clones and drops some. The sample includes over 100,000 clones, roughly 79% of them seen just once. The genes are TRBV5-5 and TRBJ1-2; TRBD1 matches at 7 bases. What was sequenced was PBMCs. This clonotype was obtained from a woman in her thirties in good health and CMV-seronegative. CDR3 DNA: TGTGCCAGCACCTCTCAAGGGACAGTAATATATGGCTACACCTTC. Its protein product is CASTSQGTVIYGYTF. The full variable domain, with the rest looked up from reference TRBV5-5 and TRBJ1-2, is DAGVTQSPTHLIKTRGQQVTLRCSPISGHKSVSWYQQVLGQGPQFIFQYYEKEERGRGNFPDRFSARQFPNYSSELNVNALLLGDSALYLCASTSQGTVIYGYTFGSGTRLTVV.